One and the same sample provided the 14 T cell receptor beta chains below, sequenced in a study of Graves' ophthalmopathy and Graves' hyperthyroidism. For repertoire sequencing, the TCR beta CDR3 regions were amplified from RNA transcripts. Following a first-round RT-PCR that used HTBI primers, a second-round multiplex PCR was carried out. TCRdb re-called the multiplex PCR reads through MiXCR, storing one row per CDR3 protein. The sample has approximately 700,000 distinct CDR3 sequences, about 41% seen once. The sequenced sample was peripheral blood. These receptors were taken from an adult man with Graves' ophthalmopathy.

The chain employs TRBV29-1 and TRBJ1-2; D is undetermined. The V end was cut by 8 bases, the J end by 5 bases, with 15 bases between. The CDR3 has 12 amino acids. Germline V CDR1 and CDR2: SQVTM, ANQGSEA. CDR3 DNA: TGCAGCTCACCTCAGGATTCGTATGGCTACACCTTC. Translating it yields CSSPQDSYGYTF.

This chain links TRBV29-1 with TRBJ1-4, with 7 bases that match TRBD1. V trimming: 8 bases; J trimming: 8 bases; junction bases outside the gene matches: 14. Germline V gene data show CDR1 as SQVTM and CDR2 as ANQGSEA. CDR3 length equals 14 residues. The CDR3 coding sequence is TGCAGCAGTGAACCAGGGGGTCGTAGGGAAAAACTGTTTTTT. Amino acid sequence: CSSEPGGRREKLFF.

This clonotype was found once. The chain is built from TRBV19 and TRBJ1-5; D uncertain. Trimming took off 3 bases at V and 9 bases at J, with 15 bases between the two ends. The CDR3 is 14 amino acids. Germline assignment: CDR1 LNHDA and CDR2 SQIVND (reference sequence). This CDR3 reads CASSIWLAEGPQHF. CDR3 DNA sequence: TGTGCCAGTAGTATCTGGCTAGCGGAAGGGCCCCAGCATTTT. The whole variable domain, filled in from reference TRBV19 and TRBJ1-5, reads DGGITQSPKYLFRKEGQNVTLSCEQNLNHDAMYWYRQDPGQGLRLIYYSQIVNDFQKGDIAEGYSVSREKKESFPLTVTSAQKNPTAFYLCASSIWLAEGPQHFGDGTRLSIL.

This clonotype was seen only once. The chain uses TRBV7-9 and TRBJ1-6; no reliable D call. V was pared by 5 bases and J by 7 bases, with 12 bases between. The CDR3 covers 14 residues. Germline V gives CDR1 SEHNR, CDR2 FQNEAQ (reference sequence). The CDR3 DNA follows: TGTGCCAGCAGCATGGGCCAGCAGAATTCACCCCTCCACTTT. Translated, it gives CASSMGQQNSPLHF.

This clonotype has at least ten counts. V usage is TRBV10-3 and J usage is TRBJ2-7, with 11 bases identical to TRBD1. Unmatched junction bases numbered 14, after V lost 8 bases and J lost 2 bases. The germline gives CDR1 ENHRY, CDR2 SYGVKD. The CDR3 is 17 residues long. The CDR3 protein is CAIAGTPRDRGAYEQYF. The CDR3 nucleotides read TGTGCCATCGCTGGCACTCCTAGGGACAGGGGGGCCTACGAGCAGTACTTC.

This clonotype was seen repeatedly, ten times or more. The V gene is TRBV2, the J gene TRBJ1-4; no clear D. Germline V gene data show CDR1 as SNHLY and CDR2 as FYNNEI. CDR3 size: 14 residues. Trimming pared 4 bases from V and 4 bases from J, leaving 10 bases between. This chain's CDR3 is CASSVGRNNEKLFF. The CDR3 DNA reads as TGTGCCAGCAGTGTTGGCAGGAATAATGAAAAACTGTTTTTT.

The rearrangement joins TRBV25-1 to TRBJ1-2; 8 nucleotides align to TRBD1. The V gene's germline CDR1 is MGHDK and CDR2 SYGVNS. CDR3 size: 13 residues. V was clipped by 4 bases and J by 8 bases; unmatched bases: 6. Written as DNA, the CDR3 is TGTGCCAGCAGTGGGGGACAGGCTGGAGGCTACACCTTC. The encoded protein is CASSGGQAGGYTF.

Comment on this clonotype: A much more abundant neighbour one base away suggests this may be a read error. The chain is built from TRBV14 and TRBJ2-7, with D perhaps TRBD1 (6 bases). The CDR3 is 17 amino acids. The germline gives CDR1 SGHDN, CDR2 FVKESK. CDR3 in DNA: TGTGTCAGCAGCCCAGGTGTGTTGGGGACACCCTCATACGAGCAGTACTTC. As protein: CVSSPGVLGTPSYEQYF.

V gene TRBV10-3 combines with J gene TRBJ1-1, with 7 nucleotides matching TRBD1. This CDR3 has 12 residues. V was clipped by 7 bases and J by 3 bases; unmatched bases: 2. Germline assignment: CDR1 ENHRY and CDR2 SYGVKD. The CDR3 coding sequence is TGTGCCATCAACAGGGGTCACACTGAAGCTTTCTTT. It yields the protein CAINRGHTEAFF.

This clonotype was picked up many times. The V and J genes are TRBV7-8 and TRBJ1-2, with a tentative D call TRBD1 (5 bases). Germline V CDR1 and CDR2: SGHVS, FQNEAQ. The CDR3 extends over 15 amino acids. The V end lost 5 bases, the J end lost 0 bases, and 13 bases lay between the germline ends. CDR3 amino acids: CASSPRGLANYGYTF. As DNA, the CDR3 is TGTGCCAGCAGCCCGCGGGGCCTAGCTAACTATGGCTACACCTTC.

The chain has TRBV11-3 and TRBJ1-1, with a tentative D call TRBD1 (5 bases). In germline, CDR1 is SGHNT, CDR2 YENEEA. This CDR3 region has 15 residues. Trimming left V 1 base short and J 4 bases short, with 13 bases between. The CDR3 protein is CASSLGMGQSTEAFF. The CDR3 DNA is TGTGCCAGCAGCTTAGGTATGGGGCAGAGCACTGAAGCTTTCTTT.

This clonotype was seen at least ten times. The genes are TRBV12-3 or TRBV12-4 and TRBJ2-5, with D possibly being TRBD2 (5 bases). The CDR3 runs to 13 residues. The V gene lost 11 bases and the J gene lost 0 bases, with 13 bases spanning the gap. The CDR3 sequence: CARTRENQETQYF. In DNA form, the CDR3 reads TGTGCCCGGACGAGGGAGAACCAAGAGACCCAGTACTTC.

This sequence joins TRBV19 and TRBJ1-6; TRBD1 is a possible D gene (5 bases). V was cut by 11 bases and J by 9 bases, with 20 bases left in between. Germline lookup yields CDR1 LNHDA and CDR2 SQIVND (reference sequence). CDR3 length equals 14 residues. The CDR3 coding sequence is TGTGCCTGGAGCTGGGGAGCAGGGCTTTCACCCCTCCACTTT. Translated: CAWSWGAGLSPLHF.

The chain recombines TRBV2 with TRBJ2-5; perhaps TRBD2 as D (5 bases). Trimming removed 10 bases from V and 9 bases from J, with 21 bases in between. The germline V gene has CDR1 SNHLY and CDR2 FYNNEI. There are 13 residues in the CDR3. CDR3 protein: CATRGPSNQPQYF. Here the CDR3 DNA reads TGTGCCACCCGAGGACCTAGCAATCAGCCCCAGTACTTC. The full variable domain, in which reference TRBV2 and TRBJ2-5 provide the parts outside the CDR3, is EPEVTQTPSHQVTQMGQEVILRCVPISNHLYFYWYRQILGQKVEFLVSFYNNEISEKSEIFDDQFSVERPDGSNFTLKIRSTKLEDSAMYFCATRGPSNQPQYFGPGTRLLVL.